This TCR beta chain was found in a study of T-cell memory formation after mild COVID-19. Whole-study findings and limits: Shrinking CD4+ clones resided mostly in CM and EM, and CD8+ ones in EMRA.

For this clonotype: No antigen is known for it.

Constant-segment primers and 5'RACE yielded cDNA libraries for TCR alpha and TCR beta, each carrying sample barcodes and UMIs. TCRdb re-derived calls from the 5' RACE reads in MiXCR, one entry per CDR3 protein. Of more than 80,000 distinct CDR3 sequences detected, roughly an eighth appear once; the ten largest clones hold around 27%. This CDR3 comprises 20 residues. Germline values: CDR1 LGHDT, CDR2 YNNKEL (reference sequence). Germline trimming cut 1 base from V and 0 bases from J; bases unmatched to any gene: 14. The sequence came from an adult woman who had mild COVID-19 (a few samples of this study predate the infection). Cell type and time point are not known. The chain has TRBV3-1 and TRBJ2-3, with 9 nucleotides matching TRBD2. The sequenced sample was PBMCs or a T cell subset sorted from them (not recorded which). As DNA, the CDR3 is TGTGCCAGCAGCCAAGTAGTTCCCGGGCTAGCGGGGCGTAGCACAGATACGCAGTATTTT. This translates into CASSQVVPGLAGRSTDTQYF.